This T cell receptor beta chain was profiled in a study of blood T cell repertoires in COVID-19. About the research overall: T cells, B-cell-depleted T cells, or PBMCs supplied cDNA or gDNA.

Between the trimmed V and J ends, which lost 0 bases and 7 bases, there was a span of 6 bases. Looked up from germline, CDR1 is DFQATT and CDR2 is SNEGSKA (reference sequence). The CDR3 runs 11 residues. Assay used: immunoSEQ multiplex PCR; TCRdb lists only in-frame clones, some missing. The data hold about 89,000 clones, with roughly 80% observed a single time. The chain employs TRBV20-1 and TRBJ2-5; D not certain. The sample consisted of peripheral blood. The receptor comes from a human donor in a cohort sampled during active COVID-19. The chain's CDR3 is CSARDGGTQYF. The CDR3 DNA is TGCAGTGCTAGAGATGGCGGGACCCAGTACTTC.